Included here is one T cell receptor beta chain sequence, with context. Its target is not known. Repertoires were generated with immunoSEQ multiplex PCR, while TCRdb's copy carries only in-frame clones and drops some. The sample lists approximately 60,000 clones; around 84% were seen once. This record comes from a study of OX40 agonist ivuxolimab in advanced cancers. Study observations and caveats: Partial responders receiving 0.1-3.0 mg/kg showed among the lowest clonal expansion. Normalized expansion of T-cell clones was also low for some nonresponders. Both CD4+ and CD8+ T cell populations in blood had undergone clonal expansion by week 6 at 0.1 to 3.0 mg/kg. In general, CD8+ T cells held more expanded clones than CD4+ did, on average.

The sample here was CD4+ or CD8+ T cells sorted from blood, taken in a trial of the OX40 agonist ivuxolimab. This receptor was obtained from an adult with an advanced solid tumor such as melanoma, head and neck, liver or kidney cancer.

In DNA, the CDR3 is TGTGCCAGCAGCTTAGAGACAGGGCACTATGGCTACACCTTC. Protein sequence: CASSLETGHYGYTF. The chain uses TRBV7-2 and TRBJ1-2; 7 nucleotides line up with TRBD1. CDR3 length equals 14 residues. J lost 3 bases, V lost 1 base, and 2 bases had no gene match. Germline lookup yields CDR1 SGHTA and CDR2 FQGNSA.